This T cell receptor beta chain is from a study of early T cells in non-severe SARS-CoV-2 infection. MiXCR, run by TCRdb on the 5' RACE reads, gives a single entry per CDR3 protein. The sample gives roughly 24,000 distinct CDR3 sequences, 5% of which show up once; around 4.5% is in the top ten. This clonotype showed up many times. The sequenced sample was whole blood. The source is an adult who was a healthcare worker with PCR-confirmed SARS-CoV-2 infection or an uninfected control (not recorded which).

This CDR3 reads CASSGVLGGNTIYF. The CDR3 DNA reads as TGTGCCAGCAGTGGTGTTTTAGGGGGAAACACCATATATTTT. This rearrangement joins TRBV6-5 to TRBJ1-3; D is ambiguous. This CDR3 is built from 14 residues. Trimming removed 5 bases at V and 4 bases at J, with 12 bases between. Germline V gene data show CDR1 as MNHEY and CDR2 as SVGAGI.